Below are 21 T cell receptor beta chains sequenced from a single sample in a study of blood T cells in healthy people across ages. With a J-beta primer mix and a sample-barcoded 5' primer, a second PCR ran roughly 7 to 11 cycles. In TCRdb, the 5' RACE reads were re-called with MiXCR into one record per CDR3 protein. The top ten clones hold roughly 23% of a sample with around 2 million distinct CDR3 sequences, approximately 39% of them seen once. What was sequenced was blood. Receptors originate from a human donor in good health.

A word on this clonotype: The junction shows a germline mismatch at one end, possibly a read error. The chain combines TRBV6-5 with TRBJ2-1, with D perhaps TRBD2 (6 bases). Germline values: CDR1 MNHEY, CDR2 SVGAGI. The CDR3 is 15 residues long. The CDR3 reads CASSYGGNSYSEQFF. The CDR3 DNA follows: TGTGCCAGCAGTTACGGGGGGAACTCCTACAGTGAGCAGTTCTTC.

This chain links TRBV6-6 with TRBJ2-5, with a possible D match to TRBD2 (6 bases). Trimming took off 0 bases at V and 2 bases at J, with 10 bases between the two ends. The CDR3 length is 15 residues. The V gene's germline CDR1 is MNHNY and CDR2 SVGAGI (reference sequence). The CDR3 DNA follows: TGTGCCAGCAGTTACTCTGAACGGGAGCAAGAGACCCAGTACTTC. It encodes CASSYSEREQETQYF.

V usage is TRBV7-8 and J usage is TRBJ2-7, with 8 bases identical to TRBD1. V was clipped by 3 bases and J by 2 bases; unmatched bases: 6. CDR3 size: 15 residues. Germline CDR1 reads SGHVS; CDR2 reads FQNEAQ. The chain's CDR3 is CASSLQGQVPYEQYF. CDR3 bases: TGTGCCAGCAGCTTGCAGGGACAGGTTCCCTACGAGCAGTACTTC.

The table lists this clonotype with a count of one. The chain couples TRBV5-1 to TRBJ1-1; TRBD1 matches at 9 bases. Trimming cost V 1 base and J 6 bases; bases outside gene matches: 7. Germline V gives CDR1 SGHRS, CDR2 YFSETQ. This CDR3 has 15 amino acids. The CDR3 sequence is CASSLSGQGGAEAFF. The CDR3, as DNA: TGCGCCAGCAGCTTGTCGGGACAGGGAGGTGCTGAAGCTTTCTTT.

This clonotype was detected ten times or more. This chain links TRBV12-3 or TRBV12-4 with TRBJ2-4; 7 bases are shared with TRBD1. This CDR3 has 15 amino acids. The junction had 6 bases not matched to a gene; V was cut back by 7 bases and J by 0 bases. CDR3: CASTAGGRAKNIQYF. The CDR3 DNA is TGTGCCAGCACCGCAGGGGGTCGAGCCAAAAACATTCAGTACTTC.

The chain combines TRBV5-1 with TRBJ2-7; D is unresolved. Germline CDR1 reads SGHRS; CDR2 reads YFSETQ. V lost 0 bases to trimming and J lost 2 bases, with 12 bases between them. The CDR3 length is 15 residues. CDR3 residues: CASSLGSSTPYEQYF. The CDR3 DNA is TGCGCCAGCAGCTTGGGTAGTTCCACCCCCTACGAGCAGTACTTC.

The rearrangement uses TRBV11-2 and TRBJ2-1; D remains ambiguous. Trimming took 3 bases from V and 0 from J, leaving 6 bases between them. Germline CDR1 is SGHAT and CDR2 is FQNNGV. The length of the CDR3 is 14 residues. The CDR3 loop is CASSLSISYNEQFF. The CDR3 coding sequence is TGTGCCAGCAGCTTGTCCATCTCCTACAATGAGCAGTTCTTC.

About this clonotype: One end of the junction varies from germline; a read error may be responsible. This chain connects TRBV7-2 to TRBJ2-3, with 10 bases aligning to TRBD2. CDR3 length: 15 residues. Germline V gene sequence: CDR1 SGHTA, CDR2 FQGNSA. The CDR3 protein is CASRLEAGGSQTQYF. The DNA of the CDR3 is TGTGCCAGCAGATTAGAAGCGGGGGGGTCACAGACGCAGTATTTT.

This clonotype was detected ten times or more. The chain joins TRBV24-1 to TRBJ2-1; D might be TRBD2 (6 bases). The V end lost 3 bases, the J end lost 0 bases, and 11 bases lay between the germline ends. The CDR3 has 16 amino acids. The germline gives CDR1 KGHDR, CDR2 SFDVKD. DNA of the CDR3: TGTGCCACCAGTGATCAGTCTAGCGACTCCTACAATGAGCAGTTCTTC. Its translation is CATSDQSSDSYNEQFF.

The chain combines TRBV6-2 or TRBV6-3 with TRBJ1-5; TRBD1 is a possible D gene (6 bases). This CDR3 has 16 amino acids. CDR1 is MNHEY and CDR2 is SVGEGT in the germline V gene. Trimming took off 2 bases at V and 0 bases at J, with 11 bases between the two ends. The CDR3 DNA follows: TGTGCCAGCAGTTACCCGGACAGATATAGCAATCAGCCCCAGCATTTT. Encoded protein: CASSYPDRYSNQPQHF.

This clonotype has a handful of counts. The genes are TRBV20-1 and TRBJ2-1; D gene ambiguous. CDR1 and CDR2 from the germline V gene are DFQATT and SNEGSKA (reference sequence). The CDR3 length is 14 residues. Trimming stripped 6 bases from V and 0 bases from J, with 12 bases between. The CDR3 DNA follows: TGCAGTGCCCTGAAGGCCGGCTCCTACAATGAGCAGTTCTTC. Its translation: CSALKAGSYNEQFF.

This clonotype was counted only a few times. The chain carries TRBV2 and TRBJ1-1; tentatively, D is TRBD1 (5 bases). Trimming removed 8 bases from V and 6 bases from J, with 10 bases in between. Germline V CDR1 and CDR2: SNHLY, FYNNEI. The CDR3 contains 11 residues. The CDR3 is CASRAGPEAFF. CDR3 DNA sequence: TGTGCCAGCCGGGCAGGGCCTGAAGCTTTCTTT.

This clonotype was counted a few times. V and J are TRBV9 and TRBJ1-2; 7 bases map to TRBD1. Germline CDR1 SGDLS, CDR2 YYNGEE. The CDR3 loop spans 14 amino acids. The J segment lost 8 bases and the V segment lost 0 bases, leaving 7 bases of the junction unmatched. In nucleotides, the CDR3 is TGTGCCAGCAGCGTAGACGCGGGACAGACGGGCTACACCTTC. Amino acid sequence: CASSVDAGQTGYTF.

V gene TRBV28 combines with J gene TRBJ2-7; the D is unclear. The V end was cut by 5 bases, the J end by 2 bases, with 7 bases between. The CDR3 covers 12 residues. Germline V lookup: CDR1 MDHEN, CDR2 SYDVKM. DNA of the CDR3: TGTGCCAGCAGTGCGGCAGCCTACGAGCAGTACTTC. This codes for CASSAAAYEQYF.

This chain uses TRBV7-8 with TRBJ1-6; D perhaps matches TRBD1 (5 bases). V was trimmed by 5 bases and J by 4 bases, leaving 18 bases between them. The CDR3 contains 17 residues. Germline values: CDR1 SGHVS, CDR2 FQNEAQ. The CDR3 sequence: CASSPYPGRGYNSPLHF. The CDR3 DNA sequence: TGTGCCAGCAGCCCTTACCCCGGTCGGGGGTATAATTCACCCCTCCACTTT.

This rearrangement joins TRBV4-2 to TRBJ2-1, with 12 bases fitting TRBD2. CDR1 LGHNA and CDR2 YNFKEQ come from the germline V gene. Trimming removed 0 bases from V and 7 bases from J; junction bases left unmatched: 16. This CDR3 is 20 amino acids long. The CDR3 DNA is TGTGCCAGCAGCCAAGATAGTCCTAGCGGGGGGGCAGTCGGGTGGAATGAGCAGTTCTTC. Translation: CASSQDSPSGGAVGWNEQFF.

This chain joins TRBV6-5 and TRBJ2-2; possible D gene TRBD2, 5 bases. The V end was cut by 0 bases, the J end by 5 bases, with 16 bases between. The germline CDR1 and CDR2 sequences are MNHEY and SVGAGI. CDR3 length: 17 residues. The CDR3 sequence: CASSYSSPGFKTGELFF. Written as DNA, the CDR3 is TGTGCCAGCAGTTACTCCTCACCGGGATTTAAAACCGGGGAGCTGTTTTTT.

This chain joins TRBV12-3 or TRBV12-4 and TRBJ2-3; D may be TRBD1 (6 bases). Trimming cost V 6 bases and J 5 bases, with 21 bases left between them. This CDR3 has 16 residues. CDR3 sequence (DNA): TGTGCCAGCAGGGGCCATGGGCAGGGGAAGGAAGATACGCAGTATTTT. It specifies CASRGHGQGKEDTQYF.

There are a few counts of this clonotype. This chain links TRBV12-3 or TRBV12-4 with TRBJ1-4, with 7 positions matching TRBD1. Trimming cost V 3 bases and J 8 bases; bases outside gene matches: 9. This CDR3 contains 15 residues. The CDR3 DNA reads as TGTGCCAGCAGTTTTGAGGCAGGGGGAAACGAAAAACTGTTTTTT. As protein: CASSFEAGGNEKLFF.

V is TRBV6-5 and J is TRBJ1-1, with a weak D call TRBD1 (6 bases). The CDR3 spans 13 residues. The V gene lost 6 bases and the J gene lost 6 bases, with 14 bases spanning the gap. Germline assignment: CDR1 MNHEY and CDR2 SVGAGI. The CDR3 DNA reads TGTGCCAGCAGAGGGGGGGGGTTTTCTGAAGCTTTCTTT. It yields the protein CASRGGGFSEAFF.

The V and J genes are TRBV24-1 and TRBJ1-5; D ambiguous. Germline V gene data show CDR1 as KGHDR and CDR2 as SFDVKD. V lost 4 bases and J lost 5, with 5 bases in between. The CDR3 extends over 12 amino acids. CDR3 sequence (DNA): TGTGCCACCAGTGACCCCTATCAGCCCCAGCATTTT. Translated: CATSDPYQPQHF.